This T cell receptor (beta chain) comes out of a study of T cells in Graves' hyperthyroidism and ophthalmopathy. Diagnoses rested on clinical symptoms, serum thyroxine and TRAb, thyroid ultrasound and orbital computed tomography. This clonotype was observed a few times. The antigen is unknown. Study-wide results and caveats: The model made its ophthalmopathy prediction, and onset followed a median approximately 6.5 months later.

Authors of the study amplified TCR beta CDR3 regions from RNA transcripts. Using the HTBI primer set, a first-round RT-PCR was run on the TCR CDR3. TCRdb analysed the multiplex PCR reads with MiXCR anew, one entry per CDR3 protein. This table has approximately 690,000 distinct CDR3 sequences, roughly 20% appearing once. The CDR3 spans 13 residues. CDR1 MNHEY and CDR2 SMNVEV come from the germline V gene (reference sequence). The V end lost 3 bases, the J end lost 4 bases, and 10 bases lay between the germline ends. This receptor was taken from a man aged 30-40 years with Graves' ophthalmopathy. The sample was blood. This chain joins TRBV27 and TRBJ2-7, with D possibly being TRBD1 (5 bases). The CDR3: CASSLTVHYEQYF. CDR3 nucleotides: TGTGCCAGCAGTTTGACAGTTCATTACGAGCAGTACTTC.